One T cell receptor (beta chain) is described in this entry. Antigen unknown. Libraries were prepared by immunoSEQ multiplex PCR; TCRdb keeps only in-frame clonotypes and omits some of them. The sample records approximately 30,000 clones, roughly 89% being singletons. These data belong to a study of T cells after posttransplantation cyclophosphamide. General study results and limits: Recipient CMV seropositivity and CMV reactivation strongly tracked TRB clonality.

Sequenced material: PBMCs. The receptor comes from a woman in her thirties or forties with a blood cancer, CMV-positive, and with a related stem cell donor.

The CDR3 here is CARRYSNQPQHF. CDR3 sequence (DNA): TGCGCCAGGAGATATAGCAATCAGCCCCAGCATTTT. The chain recombines TRBV10-1 with TRBJ1-5, with D uncertain. The CDR3 has 12 amino acids. V dropped 9 bases and J dropped 0 bases, with 6 bases sitting between them. CDR1 WNHNN and CDR2 SYGVQD come from the germline V gene (reference sequence).